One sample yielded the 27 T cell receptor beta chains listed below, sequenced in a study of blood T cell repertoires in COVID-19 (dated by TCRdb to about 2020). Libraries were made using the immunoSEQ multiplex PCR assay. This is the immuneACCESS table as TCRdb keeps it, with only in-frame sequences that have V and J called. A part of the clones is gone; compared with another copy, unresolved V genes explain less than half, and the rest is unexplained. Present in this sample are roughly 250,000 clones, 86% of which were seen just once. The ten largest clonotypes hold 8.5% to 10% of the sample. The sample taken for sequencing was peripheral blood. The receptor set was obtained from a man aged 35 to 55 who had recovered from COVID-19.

CDR3 region: CASSLAGRTYEQYF. The CDR3 DNA is TGTGCCAGCAGTTTAGCGGGACGGACCTACGAGCAGTACTTC. V and J are TRBV28 and TRBJ2-7; possible D gene TRBD2, 6 bases. Germline V gives CDR1 MDHEN, CDR2 SYDVKM. Trimming took 2 bases from V and 2 from J, leaving 10 bases between them. The length of the CDR3 is 14 residues.

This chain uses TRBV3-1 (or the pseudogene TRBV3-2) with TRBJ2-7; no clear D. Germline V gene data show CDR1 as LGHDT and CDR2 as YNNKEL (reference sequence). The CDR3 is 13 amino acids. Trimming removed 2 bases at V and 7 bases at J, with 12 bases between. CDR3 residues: CASSQPPAGEQYF. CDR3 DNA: TGTGCCAGCAGCCAACCCCCGGCCGGGGAGCAGTACTTC.

CDR3 DNA sequence: TGTGCCAGCATATCGGCCCAGGGGTTGAATGGCTACACCTTC. Translation gives CASISAQGLNGYTF. This chain joins TRBV6-5 and TRBJ1-2; tentative D call: TRBD1 (6 bases). CDR1 and CDR2 (germline): MNHEY, SVGAGI. The CDR3 has 14 residues. V was pared by 7 bases and J by 6 bases, with 18 bases between.

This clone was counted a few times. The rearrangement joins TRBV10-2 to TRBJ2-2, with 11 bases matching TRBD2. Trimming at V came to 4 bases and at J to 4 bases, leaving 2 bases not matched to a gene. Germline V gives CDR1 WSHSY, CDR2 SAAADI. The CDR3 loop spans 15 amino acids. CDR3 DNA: TGCGCCAGCAGTGCGACTAGCGGGACCACCGGGGAGCTGTTTTTT. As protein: CASSATSGTTGELFF.

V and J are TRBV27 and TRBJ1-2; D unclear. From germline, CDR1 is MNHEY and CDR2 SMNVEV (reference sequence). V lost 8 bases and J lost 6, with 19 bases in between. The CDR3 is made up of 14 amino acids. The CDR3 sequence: CASGLTSGVHGYTF. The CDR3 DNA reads TGTGCCAGCGGCCTGACTTCCGGGGTACATGGCTACACCTTC.

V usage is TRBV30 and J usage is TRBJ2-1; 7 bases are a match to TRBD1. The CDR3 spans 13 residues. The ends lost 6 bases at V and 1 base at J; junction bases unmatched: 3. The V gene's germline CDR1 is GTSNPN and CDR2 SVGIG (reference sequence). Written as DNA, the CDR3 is TGTGCCTGCGACAGGGCGTCCTACAATGAGCAGTTCTTC. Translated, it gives CACDRASYNEQFF.

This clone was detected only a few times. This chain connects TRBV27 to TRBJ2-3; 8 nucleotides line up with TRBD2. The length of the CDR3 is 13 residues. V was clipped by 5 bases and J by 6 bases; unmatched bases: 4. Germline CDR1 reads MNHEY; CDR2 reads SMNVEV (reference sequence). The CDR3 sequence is CASSAGGGDTQYF. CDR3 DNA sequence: TGTGCCAGCAGTGCCGGCGGGGGGGATACGCAGTATTTT.

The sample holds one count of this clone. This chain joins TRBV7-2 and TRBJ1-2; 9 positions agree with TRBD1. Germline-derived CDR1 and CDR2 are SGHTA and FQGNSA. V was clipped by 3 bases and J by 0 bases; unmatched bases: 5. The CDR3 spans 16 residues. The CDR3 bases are TGTGCCAGCAGCTTGGGGGGGACAGGGACTAACTATGGCTACACCTTC. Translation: CASSLGGTGTNYGYTF.

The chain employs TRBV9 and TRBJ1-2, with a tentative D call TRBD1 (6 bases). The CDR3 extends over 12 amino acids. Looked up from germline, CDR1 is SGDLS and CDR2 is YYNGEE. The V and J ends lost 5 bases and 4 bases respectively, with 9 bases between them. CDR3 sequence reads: CASSGQLYGYTF. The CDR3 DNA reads TGTGCCAGCAGTGGACAGCTCTATGGCTACACCTTC.

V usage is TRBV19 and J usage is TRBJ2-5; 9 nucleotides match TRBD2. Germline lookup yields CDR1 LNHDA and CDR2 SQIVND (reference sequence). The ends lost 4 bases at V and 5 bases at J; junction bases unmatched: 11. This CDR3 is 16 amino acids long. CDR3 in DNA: TGTGCCAGTAGTACCTATACCATAGCGGGAGTCGAGACCCAGTACTTC. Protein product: CASSTYTIAGVETQYF.

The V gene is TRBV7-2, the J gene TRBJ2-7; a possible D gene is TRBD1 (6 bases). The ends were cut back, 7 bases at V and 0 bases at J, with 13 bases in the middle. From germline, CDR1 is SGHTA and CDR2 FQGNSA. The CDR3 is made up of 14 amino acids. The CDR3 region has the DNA TGTGCCAGCACCCTGGGACAAACCTCCTACGAGCAGTACTTC. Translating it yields CASTLGQTSYEQYF. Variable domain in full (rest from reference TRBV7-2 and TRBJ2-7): GAGVSQSPSNKVTEKGKDVELRCDPISGHTALYWYRQSLGQGLEFLIYFQGNSAPDKSGLPSDRFSAERTGGSVSTLTIQRTQQEDSAVYLCASTLGQTSYEQYFGPGTRLTVT.

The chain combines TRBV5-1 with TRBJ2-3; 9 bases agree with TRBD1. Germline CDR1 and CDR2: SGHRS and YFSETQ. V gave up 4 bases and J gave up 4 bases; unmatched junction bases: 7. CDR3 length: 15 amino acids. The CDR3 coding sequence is TGCGCCAGCAGCCCGGGGGACAGGGTACCAGATACGCAGTATTTT. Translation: CASSPGDRVPDTQYF.

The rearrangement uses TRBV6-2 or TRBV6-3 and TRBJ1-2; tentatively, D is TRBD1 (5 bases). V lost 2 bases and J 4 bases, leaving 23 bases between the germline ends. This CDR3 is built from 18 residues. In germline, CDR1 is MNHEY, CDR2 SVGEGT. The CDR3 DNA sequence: TGTGCCAGCAGTTACGCCTTACTCCTAGGACAATACACCTATGGCTACACCTTC. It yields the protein CASSYALLLGQYTYGYTF.

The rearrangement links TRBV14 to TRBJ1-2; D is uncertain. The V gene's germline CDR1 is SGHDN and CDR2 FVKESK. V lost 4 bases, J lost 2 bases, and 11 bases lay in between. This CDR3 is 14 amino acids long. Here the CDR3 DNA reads TGTGCCAGCAGCCCAGACGACTCAAACTATGGCTACACCTTC. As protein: CASSPDDSNYGYTF. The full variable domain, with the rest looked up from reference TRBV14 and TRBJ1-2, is EAGVTQFPSHSVIEKGQTVTLRCDPISGHDNLYWYRRVMGKEIKFLLHFVKESKQDESGMPNNRFLAERTGGTYSTLKVQPAELEDSGVYFCASSPDDSNYGYTFGSGTRLTVV.

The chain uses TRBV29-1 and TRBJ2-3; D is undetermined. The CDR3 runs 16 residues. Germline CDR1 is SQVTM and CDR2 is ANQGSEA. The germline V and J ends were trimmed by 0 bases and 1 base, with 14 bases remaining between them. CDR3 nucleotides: TGCAGCGTTGAAGATCGAAGGCGGAGCGGCACAGATACGCAGTATTTT. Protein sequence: CSVEDRRRSGTDTQYF.

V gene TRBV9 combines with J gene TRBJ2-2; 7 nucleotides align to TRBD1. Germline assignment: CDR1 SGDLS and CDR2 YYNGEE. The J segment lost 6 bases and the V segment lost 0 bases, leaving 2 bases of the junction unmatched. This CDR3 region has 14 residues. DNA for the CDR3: TGTGCCAGCAGCGTAGAACAGGGGTCCGGGGAGCTGTTTTTT. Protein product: CASSVEQGSGELFF. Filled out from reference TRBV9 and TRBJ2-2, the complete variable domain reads DSGVTQTPKHLITATGQRVTLRCSPRSGDLSVYWYQQSLDQGLQFLIQYYNGEERAKGNILERFSAQQFPDLHSELNLSSLELGDSALYFCASSVEQGSGELFFGEGSRLTVL.

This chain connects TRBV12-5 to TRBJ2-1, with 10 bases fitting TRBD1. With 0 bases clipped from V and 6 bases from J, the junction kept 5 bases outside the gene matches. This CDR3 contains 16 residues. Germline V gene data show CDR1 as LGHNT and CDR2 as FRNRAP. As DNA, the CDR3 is TGTGCTAGTGGTTTGGTAAGCGGACAGGGGGTCAATGAGCAGTTCTTC. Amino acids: CASGLVSGQGVNEQFF.

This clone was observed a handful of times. The CDR3 DNA is TGCGCCAGCAGCCAAGATCTTGCAGTTGGAAACACCATATATTTT. Translated, it gives CASSQDLAVGNTIYF. This chain joins TRBV4-3 and TRBJ1-3; D is unclear. Germline loops: CDR1 LGHNA, CDR2 YSLEER. V was pared by 0 bases and J by 3 bases, with 9 bases between. The CDR3 is 15 amino acids.

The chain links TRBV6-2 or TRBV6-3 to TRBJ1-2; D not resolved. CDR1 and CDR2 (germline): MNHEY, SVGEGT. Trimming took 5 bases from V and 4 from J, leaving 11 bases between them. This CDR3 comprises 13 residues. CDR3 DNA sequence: TGTGCCAGCAGTGATGGACTGGGCTATGGCTACACCTTC. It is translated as CASSDGLGYGYTF.

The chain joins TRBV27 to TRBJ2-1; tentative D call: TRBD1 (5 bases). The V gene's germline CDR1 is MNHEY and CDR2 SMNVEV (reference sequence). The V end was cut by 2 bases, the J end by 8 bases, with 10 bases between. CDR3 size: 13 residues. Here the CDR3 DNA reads TGTGCCAGCAGTTTAGGGCAGGGTTATGAGCAGTTCTTC. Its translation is CASSLGQGYEQFF.

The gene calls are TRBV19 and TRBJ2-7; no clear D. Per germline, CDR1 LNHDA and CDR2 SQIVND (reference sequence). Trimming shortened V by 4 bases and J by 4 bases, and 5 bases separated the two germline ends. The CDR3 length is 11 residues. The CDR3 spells CASSNRYEQYF. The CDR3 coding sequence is TGTGCCAGTAGTAACCGGTACGAGCAGTACTTC.

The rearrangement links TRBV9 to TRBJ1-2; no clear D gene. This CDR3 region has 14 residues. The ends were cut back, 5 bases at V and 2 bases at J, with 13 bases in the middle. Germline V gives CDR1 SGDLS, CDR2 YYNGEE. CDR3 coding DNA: TGTGCCAGCAGTCCGATGCAGAACAACTATGGCTACACCTTC. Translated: CASSPMQNNYGYTF.

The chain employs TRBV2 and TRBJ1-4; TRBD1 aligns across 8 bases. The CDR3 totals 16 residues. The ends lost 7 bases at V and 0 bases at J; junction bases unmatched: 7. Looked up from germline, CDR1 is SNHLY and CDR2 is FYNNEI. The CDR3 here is CASNQGASATNEKLFF. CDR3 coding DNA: TGTGCCAGCAACCAGGGGGCCTCTGCAACTAATGAAAAACTGTTTTTT.

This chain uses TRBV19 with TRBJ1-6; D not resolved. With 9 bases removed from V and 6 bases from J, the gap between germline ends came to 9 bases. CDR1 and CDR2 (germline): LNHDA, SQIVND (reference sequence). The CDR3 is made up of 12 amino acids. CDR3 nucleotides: TGTGCCAGCACTTATGCTAATTCACCCCTCCACTTT. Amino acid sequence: CASTYANSPLHF.

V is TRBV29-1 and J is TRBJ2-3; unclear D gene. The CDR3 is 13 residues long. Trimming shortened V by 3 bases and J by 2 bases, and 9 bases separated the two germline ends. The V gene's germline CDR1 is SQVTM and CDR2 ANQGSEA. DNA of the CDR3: TGCAGCGTTGAGGGCAGAACCACAGATACGCAGTATTTT. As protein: CSVEGRTTDTQYF.

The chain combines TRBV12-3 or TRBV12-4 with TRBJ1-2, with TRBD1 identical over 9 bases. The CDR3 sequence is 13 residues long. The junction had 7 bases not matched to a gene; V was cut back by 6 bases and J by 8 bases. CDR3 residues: CASSLLTGGGYTF. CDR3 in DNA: TGTGCCAGCAGCCTCCTGACAGGGGGAGGCTACACCTTC.

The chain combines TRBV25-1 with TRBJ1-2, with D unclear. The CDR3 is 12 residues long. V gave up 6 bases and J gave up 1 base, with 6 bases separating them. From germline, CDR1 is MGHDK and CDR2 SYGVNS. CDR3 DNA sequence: TGTGCCAGCAGCCCGGGTAACTATGGCTACACCTTC. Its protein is CASSPGNYGYTF.